This T cell receptor beta chain is from a study of T-cell reconstitution after alpha-beta-depleted transplantation in children. This clonotype was counted between two and nine times. The antigen is undetermined. Study findings and constraints: Expanded graft clones numbering several hundred reportedly gave rise to alpha-beta T cells about two months after transplant.

The V end lost 7 bases, the J end lost 0 bases, and 11 bases lay between the germline ends. Germline V lookup: CDR1 MNHNS, CDR2 SASEGT. This CDR3 spans 14 amino acids. Library preparation (for TCRbeta) was performed with unique molecular identifiers. Each CDR3 protein gets one entry after TCRdb re-called the PCR reads with MiXCR. This sample has a few hundred thousand distinct CDR3 sequences, with about 24% found just once. This specimen consisted of PBMCs, mostly from graft donor cells, obtained 360 days after TCRalphabeta/CD19-depleted stem cell transplant. The TCR sequence derives from a female patient aged 2-9 years who had a stem cell transplant for congenital amegakaryocytic thrombocytopenia, so the T cells may come from the graft donor. The V and J genes are TRBV6-1 and TRBJ2-3; D gene uncertain. The CDR3 DNA reads TGTGCCAGCAAAAACCGTGCTAGCACAGATACGCAGTATTTT. This translates into CASKNRASTDTQYF.